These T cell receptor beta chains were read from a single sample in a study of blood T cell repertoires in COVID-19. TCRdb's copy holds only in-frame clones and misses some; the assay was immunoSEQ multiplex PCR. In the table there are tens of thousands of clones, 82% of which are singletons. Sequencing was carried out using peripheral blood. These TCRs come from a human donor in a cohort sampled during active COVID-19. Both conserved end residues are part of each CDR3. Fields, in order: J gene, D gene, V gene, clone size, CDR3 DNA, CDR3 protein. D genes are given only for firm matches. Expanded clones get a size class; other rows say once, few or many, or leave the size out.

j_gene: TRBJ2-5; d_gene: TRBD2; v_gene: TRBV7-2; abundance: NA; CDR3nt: TGTGCCAGCAGCTCCCGGGGGGGAGCGGGGGCCCCTCCAGCCCAGTACTTC; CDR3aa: CASSSRGGAGAPPAQYF
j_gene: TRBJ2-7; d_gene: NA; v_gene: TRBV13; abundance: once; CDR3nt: TGTGCCAGCAGCTTACGTCGACTTTCCTACGAGCAGTACTTC; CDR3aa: CASSLRRLSYEQYF
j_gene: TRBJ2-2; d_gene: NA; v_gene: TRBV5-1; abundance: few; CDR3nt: TGCGCCAGCAGCTTGACAACCACGAACACCGGGGAGCTGTTTTTT; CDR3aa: CASSLTTTNTGELFF
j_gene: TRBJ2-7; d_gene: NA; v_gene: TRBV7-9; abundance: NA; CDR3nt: TGTGCCAGCAGCTTAATCACGGGGGCCTACGAGCAGTACTTC; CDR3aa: CASSLITGAYEQYF
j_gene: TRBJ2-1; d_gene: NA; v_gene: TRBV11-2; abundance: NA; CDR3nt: TGTGCCAGCAGCCGGCGGGGGCGCTCCTACAATGAGCAGTTCTTC; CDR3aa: CASSRRGRSYNEQFF
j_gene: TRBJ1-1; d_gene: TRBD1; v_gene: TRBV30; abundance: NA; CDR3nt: TGTGCCTGGAGTTTTTATTCCGGGACAGGGGGTATCAAAGCTTTCTTT; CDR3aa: CAWSFYSGTGGIKAFF
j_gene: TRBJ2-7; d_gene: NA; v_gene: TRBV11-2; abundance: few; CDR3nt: TGTGCCAGCAGCCTTTCTAGGGGGAGCTCCTACGAGCAGTACTTC; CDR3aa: CASSLSRGSSYEQYF
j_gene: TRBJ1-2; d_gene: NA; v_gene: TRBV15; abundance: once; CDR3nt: TGTGCCACCAGCAGAAGCCACGGACAGTCGGAGGACTATGGCTACACCTTC; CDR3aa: CATSRSHGQSEDYGYTF
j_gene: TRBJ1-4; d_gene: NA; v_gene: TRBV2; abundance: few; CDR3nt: TGTGCCAGCATTTTTGGGGAGGAGGAAAAACTGTTTTTT; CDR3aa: CASIFGEEEKLFF
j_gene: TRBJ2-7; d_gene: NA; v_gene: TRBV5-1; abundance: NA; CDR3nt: TGCGCCAGCAGCCCCGCCGGGAACACCTACGAGCAGTACTTC; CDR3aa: CASSPAGNTYEQYF
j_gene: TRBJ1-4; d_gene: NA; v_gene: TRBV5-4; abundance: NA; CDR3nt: TGTGCCAGCAGCTTGAACCCTAGCATTAATGAAAAACTGTTTTTT; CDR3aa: CASSLNPSINEKLFF
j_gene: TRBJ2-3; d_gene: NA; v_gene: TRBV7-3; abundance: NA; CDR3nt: TGTGCCAGCAGCACGGGACTGGGGTCTTATGGGGAAGATACGCAGTATTTT; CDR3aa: CASSTGLGSYGEDTQYF
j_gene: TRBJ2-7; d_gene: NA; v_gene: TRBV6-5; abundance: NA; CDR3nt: TGTGCCAGCAGCCCGGACACCGCGAGGGAGCAGTACTTC; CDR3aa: CASSPDTAREQYF
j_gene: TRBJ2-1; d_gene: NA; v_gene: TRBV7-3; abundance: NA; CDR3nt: TGTGCCAGCAGCTTAAGGCTAGCCGCTTACAATGAGCAGTTCTTC; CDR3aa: CASSLRLAAYNEQFF
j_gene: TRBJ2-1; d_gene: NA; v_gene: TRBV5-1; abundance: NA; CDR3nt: TGCGCCAGCAGCTTGGATATCTGGCGGGGGCCCCTCAATGAGCAGTTCTTC; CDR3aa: CASSLDIWRGPLNEQFF
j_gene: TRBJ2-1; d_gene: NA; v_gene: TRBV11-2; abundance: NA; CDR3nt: TGTGCCAGCAGCTTATTCCAGGGAGGCTACAATGAGCAGTTCTTC; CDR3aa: CASSLFQGGYNEQFF
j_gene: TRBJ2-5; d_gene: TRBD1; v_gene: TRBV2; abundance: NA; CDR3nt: TGTGCCAGCAGTCCCCTGGGAGGAGACAGGGGGCAAGAGACCCAGTACTTC; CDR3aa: CASSPLGGDRGQETQYF
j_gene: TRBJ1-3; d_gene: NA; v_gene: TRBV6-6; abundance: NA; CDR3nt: TGTGCCAGCAGCTTGGGAAACACCATATATTTT; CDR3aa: CASSLGNTIYF
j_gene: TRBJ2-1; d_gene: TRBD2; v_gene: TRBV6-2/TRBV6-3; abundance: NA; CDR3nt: TGTGCCAGCAGTTCCTATAGCGGGGGGGCCTATGGTGAGCAGTTCTTC; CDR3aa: CASSSYSGGAYGEQFF
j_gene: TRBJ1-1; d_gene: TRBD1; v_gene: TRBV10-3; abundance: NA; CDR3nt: TGTGCCATCAGTGAGTCGAGGGGGCAGACTGAAGCTTTCTTT; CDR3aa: CAISESRGQTEAFF